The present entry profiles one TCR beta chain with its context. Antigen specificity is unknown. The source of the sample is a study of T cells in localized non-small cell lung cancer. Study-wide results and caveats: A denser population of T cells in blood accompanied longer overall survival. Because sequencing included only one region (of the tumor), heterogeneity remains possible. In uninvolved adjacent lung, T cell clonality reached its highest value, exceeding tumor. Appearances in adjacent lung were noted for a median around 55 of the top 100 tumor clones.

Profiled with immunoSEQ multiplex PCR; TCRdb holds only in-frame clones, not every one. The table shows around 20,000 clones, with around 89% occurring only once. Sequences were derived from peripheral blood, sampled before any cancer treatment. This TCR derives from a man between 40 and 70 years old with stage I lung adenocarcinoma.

The CDR3 spells CAIRGNQPQHF. In DNA form, the CDR3 reads TGTGCCATCCGTGGGAATCAGCCCCAGCATTTT. The V and J genes are TRBV21-1 and TRBJ1-5. TRBV21-1 has pseudogene status. The CDR3 extends over 11 amino acids.